Each of the 19 T cell receptor beta chains below was sequenced from the same sample in a study of CD8+CD57+ T cells in acquired aplastic anemia. The template used for profiling TCR beta VDJ and CDR3 was genomic DNA. TCRdb re-derived calls from the reads in MiXCR, one entry per CDR3 protein. The table has tens of thousands of distinct CDR3 sequences, more than 40% seen once. Source material: sorted CD4+, CD8+, or CD8+CD57+ T cells (not recorded which) from PBMCs. The receptors derive from a human donor in good health, serving as a control.

There are many counts of this clonotype. This sequence joins TRBV11-1 and TRBJ2-1, with D possibly called TRBD1 or TRBD2 (5 bases each). Per the germline V gene, CDR1 is SGHAT and CDR2 is FQDESV (reference sequence). The V end lost 0 bases, the J end lost 7 bases, and 13 bases lay between the germline ends. The CDR3 totals 15 residues. The DNA of the CDR3 is TGTGCCAGCAGCTTAGCTTCGGGGCCGGGGAATGAGCAGTTCTTC. Translated: CASSLASGPGNEQFF.

This clonotype appeared many times. Here the CDR3 reads CATSFGGGADQPQHF. CDR3 coding DNA: TGTGCCACCAGTTTCGGGGGGGGAGCGGATCAGCCCCAGCATTTT. This sequence joins TRBV24-1 and TRBJ1-5; possibly TRBD1 for D (5 bases). Trimming took off 6 bases at V and 5 bases at J, with 16 bases between the two ends. The germline CDR1 and CDR2 sequences are KGHDR and SFDVKD. The CDR3 has 15 amino acids.

This clonotype was counted between two and nine times. Relative to the germline gene, one junction end is altered; a read error may explain this. This chain uses TRBV2 with TRBJ2-3; possibly TRBD1 or TRBD2 for D (5 bases each). From germline, CDR1 is SNHLY and CDR2 FYNNEI. This CDR3 has 16 residues. The CDR3 protein is CVSSEALQGVTDTQYF. CDR3 nucleotides: TGTGTCAGCAGTGAAGCGCTTCAGGGAGTCACAGATACGCAGTATTTT.

Comment on this clonotype: This may arise from a read error, as a much more abundant clone is one base away. The CDR3 does not close with the conserved phenylalanine or tryptophan, likely indicating a read error. The chain employs TRBV7-9 and TRBJ1-1; no reliable D call. The CDR3 covers 14 residues. The V gene's germline CDR1 is SEHNR and CDR2 FQNEAQ (reference sequence). Trimming left V 5 bases short and J 6 bases short, with 16 bases between. The chain's CDR3 is CASSRIISGAEAFL. CDR3 nucleotides: TGTGCCAGCAGCCGAATAATCTCCGGGGCTGAAGCTTTCCTT.

The gene calls are TRBV20-1 and TRBJ2-1; D may be TRBD1 (6 bases). This CDR3 contains 15 residues. The V end was cut by 1 base, the J end by 9 bases, with 19 bases between. Germline values: CDR1 DFQATT, CDR2 SNEGSKA (reference sequence). CDR3 nucleotide sequence: TGCAGTGCTAGAGGGGGACAAAGTCAAGCAGGTGAGCAGTTCTTC. Translation: CSARGGQSQAGEQFF.

This clonotype was observed many times. The V call is TRBV11-2, the J call TRBJ2-7, with a tentative D call TRBD2 (6 bases). V lost 3 bases and J 2 bases, leaving 14 bases between the germline ends. Germline V CDR1 and CDR2: SGHAT, FQNNGV. CDR3 length: 15 residues. CDR3 loop: CASSLGTFETYEQYF. CDR3 nucleotide sequence: TGTGCCAGCAGCTTGGGGACTTTTGAGACCTACGAGCAGTACTTC. Complete variable domain (other parts from reference TRBV11-2 and TRBJ2-7): EAGVAQSPRYKIIEKRQSVAFWCNPISGHATLYWYQQILGQGPKLLIQFQNNGVVDDSQLPKDRFSAERLKGVDSTLKIQPAKLEDSAVYLCASSLGTFETYEQYFGPGTRLTVT.

The CDR3 sequence is CASSHGTSGSDEQFF. CDR3 nucleotides: TGTGCCAGCAGCCACGGGACTAGCGGGAGCGATGAGCAGTTCTTC. V and J are TRBV2 and TRBJ2-1; 14 nucleotides match TRBD2. From germline, CDR1 is SNHLY and CDR2 FYNNEI. The V and J ends lost 6 bases and 8 bases, in that order; junction bases with no gene match: 6. There are 15 residues in the CDR3.

To note about this clonotype: This CDR3 is missing its conserved last phenylalanine or tryptophan, likely due to a read error. This rearrangement joins TRBV10-3 to TRBJ1-1, with D uncertain. The CDR3 loop spans 14 amino acids. Germline CDR1 ENHRY, CDR2 SYGVKD. The CDR3, as DNA: TGTGCCAGCAGTTACTCGATAGTGAACACTGAAGCTTTCCTT. This gives the protein CASSYSIVNTEAFL.

A few counts support this clonotype. The V call is TRBV6-1, the J call TRBJ1-5; D unclear. The length of the CDR3 is 14 residues. The ends were cut back, 2 bases at V and 1 base at J, with 6 bases in the middle. Germline assignment: CDR1 MNHNS and CDR2 SASEGT. DNA for the CDR3: TGTGCCAGCAGTGAATTGGTCAGCAATCAGCCCCAGCATTTT. It codes for CASSELVSNQPQHF.

This clonotype has just a few counts. The chain combines TRBV28 with TRBJ1-6; D is unresolved. V gave up 3 bases and J gave up 7 bases, with 10 bases separating them. There are 14 residues in the CDR3. Germline V CDR1 and CDR2: MDHEN, SYDVKM. CDR3 sequence reads: CASSFVGANSPLHF. CDR3 coding DNA: TGTGCCAGCAGTTTCGTTGGAGCCAATTCACCCCTCCACTTT.

This rearrangement joins TRBV25-1 to TRBJ1-6; 8 bases are a match to TRBD1. J was trimmed by 7 bases and V by 6 bases; bases with no gene match: 8. In germline, CDR1 is MGHDK, CDR2 SYGVNS. This CDR3 has 15 residues. The CDR3 is CASRKEGTGNSPLHF. Written as DNA, the CDR3 is TGTGCCAGCAGAAAGGAAGGGACAGGAAATTCACCCCTCCACTTT.

The chain has TRBV19 and TRBJ1-5; D is unresolved. This CDR3 has 12 amino acids. Germline V gives CDR1 LNHDA, CDR2 SQIVND (reference sequence). V shed 7 bases and J shed 4 bases, with 8 bases lying between them. The CDR3 protein is CASNLQNQPQHF. The CDR3 nucleotides read TGTGCCAGTAATCTCCAGAATCAGCCCCAGCATTTT.

The V and J genes are TRBV15 and TRBJ1-2, with D possibly matching TRBD1 (5 bases). Trimming left V 6 bases short and J 5 bases short, with 19 bases between. Germline CDR1 reads LNHNV; CDR2 reads YYDKDF (reference sequence). There are 15 residues in the CDR3. CDR3 sequence: CATSSLRQTTYGYTF. The CDR3 DNA reads as TGTGCCACCAGTTCTCTAAGACAGACAACTTATGGCTACACCTTC.

This clonotype has only a few counts. A clone one base away is much larger, so this may be a read error. The rearrangement links TRBV24-1 to TRBJ1-2, with unresolved D. The V gene lost 1 base and the J gene lost 12 bases, with 8 bases spanning the gap. In germline, CDR1 is KGHDR, CDR2 SFDVKD. CDR3 length equals 11 residues. The CDR3 sequence is CATSDLNGHTF. CDR3 nucleotide sequence: TGTGCCACCAGTGATTTAAACGGCCACACCTTC.

V usage is TRBV18 and J usage is TRBJ2-3; D unclear. The V gene lost 5 bases and the J gene lost 6 bases, with 15 bases spanning the gap. Germline V gene data show CDR1 as KGHSH and CDR2 as LQKENI. The CDR3 loop spans 14 amino acids. The CDR3 DNA follows: TGTGCCAGCTCAGAAGTAGATGGTCAGGATACGCAGTATTTT. This sequence encodes CASSEVDGQDTQYF.

The chain recombines TRBV19 with TRBJ1-4; weak D call: TRBD1 (5 bases). From germline, CDR1 is LNHDA and CDR2 SQIVND (reference sequence). This CDR3 has 13 amino acids. Between the trimmed V and J ends, which lost 3 bases and 8 bases, there was a span of 10 bases. CDR3 region: CASSIKRGEKLFF. Written as DNA, the CDR3 is TGTGCCAGTAGTATTAAGAGGGGCGAAAAACTGTTTTTT.

This clonotype was seen many times. The chain employs TRBV7-9 and TRBJ1-2; 7 positions match TRBD1. The CDR3 loop spans 13 amino acids. Trimming took 5 bases from V and 6 from J; bases not matched to a gene: 6. Per germline, CDR1 SEHNR and CDR2 FQNEAQ (reference sequence). The CDR3 here is CASSLGTENGYTF. The CDR3 DNA reads as TGTGCCAGCAGCCTCGGGACAGAGAATGGCTACACCTTC.

This clonotype was picked up a small number of times. The J gene is TRBJ1-5, the V gene TRBV30, with 9 positions matching TRBD1. CDR1 GTSNPN and CDR2 SVGIG come from the germline V gene (reference sequence). V was pared by 2 bases and J by 1 base, with 3 bases of the junction left unmatched. This CDR3 has 15 residues. The CDR3 region is CAWSNGTGSNQPQHF. DNA of the CDR3: TGTGCCTGGAGTAACGGGACAGGGAGCAATCAGCCCCAGCATTTT.

A single count supports this clonotype. V gene TRBV15 combines with J gene TRBJ2-1; TRBD1 matches at 9 bases. V lost 3 bases and J lost 12; bases outside the gene matches: 15. The V gene's germline CDR1 is LNHNV and CDR2 YYDKDF (reference sequence). The CDR3 loop spans 16 amino acids. The CDR3: CATSRDRGSYTDTQFF. Here the CDR3 DNA reads TGTGCCACCAGCAGGGACAGGGGATCTTACACAGATACGCAGTTCTTC.